This T cell receptor (beta chain) stems from a study of identical twins. Trimming cost V 1 base and J 6 bases, with 13 bases left between them. Germline CDR1 is SGHVS and CDR2 is FNYEAQ. CDR3 length: 15 residues. Using its own MiXCR run on the 5' RACE reads, TCRdb lists one record per CDR3 protein. The sample has roughly 630,000 distinct CDR3 sequences; 7.1% are singletons. This clonotype was picked up a small number of times. The sample also formed part of further work on yellow fever vaccine responses in identical twins.

The chain links TRBV7-6 to TRBJ1-5, with D maybe TRBD1 (5 bases). The sample was PBMCs. This TCR came from a woman aged 18-29 years in good health. DNA for the CDR3: TGTGCCAGCAGCTTAGGGGGGGGAGGGAGTCAGCCCCAGCATTTT. This translates into CASSLGGGGSQPQHF.